This T cell receptor (beta chain) is from a study of T cell responses to AZD1222 COVID-19 vaccine (dated by TCRdb to the early 2020s). Regarding the complete study: TCR sequencing was performed for approximately 240 trial participants, of whom some 200 were given two doses of AZD1222 and around 26 were given two doses of MenACWY control vaccine. Trial participants were enrolled into age subgroups of 18-55, 56-69 and 70-plus years, which contained about 150, 28 and 57 TCR-sequenced participants, respectively.

According to the germline V gene (reference sequence), CDR1 reads LNHDA and CDR2 reads SQIVND. V is pared back by 1 base and J by 2 bases, with 10 bases lying between the germline termini. The CDR3 has 15 amino acids, counting the end cysteine and phenylalanine. Only the CDR3 part of the read is kept: 45 bases, read in frame from the first base. Overall study results and their limits: Vaccine-associated CD4 TCRs spanned the whole spike protein, with dominant responses in regions 160-218 and 743-854. Reportedly, close to half of the unique spike-specific TCRs recognized epitopes lying outside the regions that are mutated in the B.1.351 and B.1.1.7 variants. Because no day 14 peak-response samples were available, the repertoires could be characterized only after the peak T cell response. The 56-69-year group was small, and its depth increase did not reach significance, likely because of low power. Most participants were white British and females outnumbered males, and the authors suggested that clonal diversity may have been underestimated. Spike-specific TCR breadth and depth rose significantly after two AZD1222 doses compared with day 0 and with MenACWY recipients. Conclusions about previously exposed vaccinees were limited because only six or seven AZD1222 recipients were SARS-CoV-2 seropositive at baseline.

In the paper's terms, the time point label means: about 28 days (+/-7) after the second vaccine dose. AZD1222 recipients with second doses at about 4 weeks or about 12 weeks were pooled, because spike-specific TCR depth and breadth did not differ between schedules. Vaccinee samples were obtained from the UK trials COV001 and COV002, which included a single-blind randomized controlled phase 2/3 trial of AZD1222 (ChAdOx1 nCoV-19) in healthy adults. Trial participant PBMC samples were collected at day 0 and day 28 after the second dose for TCRbeta chain sequencing. With regard to this clone: The target of this receptor is not known. No much larger clone exists at a distance of one base, and base qualities are not known.

The CDR3 regions of human TCRbeta chains were analyzed by immunosequencing. As for the original processing: Repertoire TCRs were checked for matches against a reference library of SARS-CoV-2-specific TCRs that had been generated using the MIRA antigen-specificity platform. Breadth meant the fraction of unique TCRs that were SARS-CoV-2-associated, whereas depth meant the fraction of total T cells that were SARS-CoV-2-associated. Using the MIRA data, each spike-specific TCR was mapped to the spike region that the TCR reacts to and placed in a CD4 or CD8 class. Log10-transformed breadth and depth values were compared by one-way ANOVA with Sidak's multiple comparisons tests. TCRdb re-hosts the immuneACCESS table, in-frame sequences only. Its copies lack some clones; in the studies checked, an unresolved V gene accounts for under half of them, and the cause for the rest is not known. V and J calls and clone size follow that table, whereas D and trimming were derived from the DNA. The sample yields more than 120,000 clones; roughly 89% were counted once. Of the sample, roughly 1.5% is held by the ten largest clones.

The rearrangement joined TRBV19 to TRBJ2-3, with TRBD1 as a weak D call on 6 bases. The clonotype comes from an adult who received the AZD1222 COVID-19 vaccine. Sequenced material: peripheral blood, taken 28 days after the second AZD1222 dose. The CDR3 loop reads CASSIAGVHTDTQYF. In nucleotides, the sequence is TGTGCCAGTAGTATAGCAGGGGTGCACACAGATACGCAGTATTTT.